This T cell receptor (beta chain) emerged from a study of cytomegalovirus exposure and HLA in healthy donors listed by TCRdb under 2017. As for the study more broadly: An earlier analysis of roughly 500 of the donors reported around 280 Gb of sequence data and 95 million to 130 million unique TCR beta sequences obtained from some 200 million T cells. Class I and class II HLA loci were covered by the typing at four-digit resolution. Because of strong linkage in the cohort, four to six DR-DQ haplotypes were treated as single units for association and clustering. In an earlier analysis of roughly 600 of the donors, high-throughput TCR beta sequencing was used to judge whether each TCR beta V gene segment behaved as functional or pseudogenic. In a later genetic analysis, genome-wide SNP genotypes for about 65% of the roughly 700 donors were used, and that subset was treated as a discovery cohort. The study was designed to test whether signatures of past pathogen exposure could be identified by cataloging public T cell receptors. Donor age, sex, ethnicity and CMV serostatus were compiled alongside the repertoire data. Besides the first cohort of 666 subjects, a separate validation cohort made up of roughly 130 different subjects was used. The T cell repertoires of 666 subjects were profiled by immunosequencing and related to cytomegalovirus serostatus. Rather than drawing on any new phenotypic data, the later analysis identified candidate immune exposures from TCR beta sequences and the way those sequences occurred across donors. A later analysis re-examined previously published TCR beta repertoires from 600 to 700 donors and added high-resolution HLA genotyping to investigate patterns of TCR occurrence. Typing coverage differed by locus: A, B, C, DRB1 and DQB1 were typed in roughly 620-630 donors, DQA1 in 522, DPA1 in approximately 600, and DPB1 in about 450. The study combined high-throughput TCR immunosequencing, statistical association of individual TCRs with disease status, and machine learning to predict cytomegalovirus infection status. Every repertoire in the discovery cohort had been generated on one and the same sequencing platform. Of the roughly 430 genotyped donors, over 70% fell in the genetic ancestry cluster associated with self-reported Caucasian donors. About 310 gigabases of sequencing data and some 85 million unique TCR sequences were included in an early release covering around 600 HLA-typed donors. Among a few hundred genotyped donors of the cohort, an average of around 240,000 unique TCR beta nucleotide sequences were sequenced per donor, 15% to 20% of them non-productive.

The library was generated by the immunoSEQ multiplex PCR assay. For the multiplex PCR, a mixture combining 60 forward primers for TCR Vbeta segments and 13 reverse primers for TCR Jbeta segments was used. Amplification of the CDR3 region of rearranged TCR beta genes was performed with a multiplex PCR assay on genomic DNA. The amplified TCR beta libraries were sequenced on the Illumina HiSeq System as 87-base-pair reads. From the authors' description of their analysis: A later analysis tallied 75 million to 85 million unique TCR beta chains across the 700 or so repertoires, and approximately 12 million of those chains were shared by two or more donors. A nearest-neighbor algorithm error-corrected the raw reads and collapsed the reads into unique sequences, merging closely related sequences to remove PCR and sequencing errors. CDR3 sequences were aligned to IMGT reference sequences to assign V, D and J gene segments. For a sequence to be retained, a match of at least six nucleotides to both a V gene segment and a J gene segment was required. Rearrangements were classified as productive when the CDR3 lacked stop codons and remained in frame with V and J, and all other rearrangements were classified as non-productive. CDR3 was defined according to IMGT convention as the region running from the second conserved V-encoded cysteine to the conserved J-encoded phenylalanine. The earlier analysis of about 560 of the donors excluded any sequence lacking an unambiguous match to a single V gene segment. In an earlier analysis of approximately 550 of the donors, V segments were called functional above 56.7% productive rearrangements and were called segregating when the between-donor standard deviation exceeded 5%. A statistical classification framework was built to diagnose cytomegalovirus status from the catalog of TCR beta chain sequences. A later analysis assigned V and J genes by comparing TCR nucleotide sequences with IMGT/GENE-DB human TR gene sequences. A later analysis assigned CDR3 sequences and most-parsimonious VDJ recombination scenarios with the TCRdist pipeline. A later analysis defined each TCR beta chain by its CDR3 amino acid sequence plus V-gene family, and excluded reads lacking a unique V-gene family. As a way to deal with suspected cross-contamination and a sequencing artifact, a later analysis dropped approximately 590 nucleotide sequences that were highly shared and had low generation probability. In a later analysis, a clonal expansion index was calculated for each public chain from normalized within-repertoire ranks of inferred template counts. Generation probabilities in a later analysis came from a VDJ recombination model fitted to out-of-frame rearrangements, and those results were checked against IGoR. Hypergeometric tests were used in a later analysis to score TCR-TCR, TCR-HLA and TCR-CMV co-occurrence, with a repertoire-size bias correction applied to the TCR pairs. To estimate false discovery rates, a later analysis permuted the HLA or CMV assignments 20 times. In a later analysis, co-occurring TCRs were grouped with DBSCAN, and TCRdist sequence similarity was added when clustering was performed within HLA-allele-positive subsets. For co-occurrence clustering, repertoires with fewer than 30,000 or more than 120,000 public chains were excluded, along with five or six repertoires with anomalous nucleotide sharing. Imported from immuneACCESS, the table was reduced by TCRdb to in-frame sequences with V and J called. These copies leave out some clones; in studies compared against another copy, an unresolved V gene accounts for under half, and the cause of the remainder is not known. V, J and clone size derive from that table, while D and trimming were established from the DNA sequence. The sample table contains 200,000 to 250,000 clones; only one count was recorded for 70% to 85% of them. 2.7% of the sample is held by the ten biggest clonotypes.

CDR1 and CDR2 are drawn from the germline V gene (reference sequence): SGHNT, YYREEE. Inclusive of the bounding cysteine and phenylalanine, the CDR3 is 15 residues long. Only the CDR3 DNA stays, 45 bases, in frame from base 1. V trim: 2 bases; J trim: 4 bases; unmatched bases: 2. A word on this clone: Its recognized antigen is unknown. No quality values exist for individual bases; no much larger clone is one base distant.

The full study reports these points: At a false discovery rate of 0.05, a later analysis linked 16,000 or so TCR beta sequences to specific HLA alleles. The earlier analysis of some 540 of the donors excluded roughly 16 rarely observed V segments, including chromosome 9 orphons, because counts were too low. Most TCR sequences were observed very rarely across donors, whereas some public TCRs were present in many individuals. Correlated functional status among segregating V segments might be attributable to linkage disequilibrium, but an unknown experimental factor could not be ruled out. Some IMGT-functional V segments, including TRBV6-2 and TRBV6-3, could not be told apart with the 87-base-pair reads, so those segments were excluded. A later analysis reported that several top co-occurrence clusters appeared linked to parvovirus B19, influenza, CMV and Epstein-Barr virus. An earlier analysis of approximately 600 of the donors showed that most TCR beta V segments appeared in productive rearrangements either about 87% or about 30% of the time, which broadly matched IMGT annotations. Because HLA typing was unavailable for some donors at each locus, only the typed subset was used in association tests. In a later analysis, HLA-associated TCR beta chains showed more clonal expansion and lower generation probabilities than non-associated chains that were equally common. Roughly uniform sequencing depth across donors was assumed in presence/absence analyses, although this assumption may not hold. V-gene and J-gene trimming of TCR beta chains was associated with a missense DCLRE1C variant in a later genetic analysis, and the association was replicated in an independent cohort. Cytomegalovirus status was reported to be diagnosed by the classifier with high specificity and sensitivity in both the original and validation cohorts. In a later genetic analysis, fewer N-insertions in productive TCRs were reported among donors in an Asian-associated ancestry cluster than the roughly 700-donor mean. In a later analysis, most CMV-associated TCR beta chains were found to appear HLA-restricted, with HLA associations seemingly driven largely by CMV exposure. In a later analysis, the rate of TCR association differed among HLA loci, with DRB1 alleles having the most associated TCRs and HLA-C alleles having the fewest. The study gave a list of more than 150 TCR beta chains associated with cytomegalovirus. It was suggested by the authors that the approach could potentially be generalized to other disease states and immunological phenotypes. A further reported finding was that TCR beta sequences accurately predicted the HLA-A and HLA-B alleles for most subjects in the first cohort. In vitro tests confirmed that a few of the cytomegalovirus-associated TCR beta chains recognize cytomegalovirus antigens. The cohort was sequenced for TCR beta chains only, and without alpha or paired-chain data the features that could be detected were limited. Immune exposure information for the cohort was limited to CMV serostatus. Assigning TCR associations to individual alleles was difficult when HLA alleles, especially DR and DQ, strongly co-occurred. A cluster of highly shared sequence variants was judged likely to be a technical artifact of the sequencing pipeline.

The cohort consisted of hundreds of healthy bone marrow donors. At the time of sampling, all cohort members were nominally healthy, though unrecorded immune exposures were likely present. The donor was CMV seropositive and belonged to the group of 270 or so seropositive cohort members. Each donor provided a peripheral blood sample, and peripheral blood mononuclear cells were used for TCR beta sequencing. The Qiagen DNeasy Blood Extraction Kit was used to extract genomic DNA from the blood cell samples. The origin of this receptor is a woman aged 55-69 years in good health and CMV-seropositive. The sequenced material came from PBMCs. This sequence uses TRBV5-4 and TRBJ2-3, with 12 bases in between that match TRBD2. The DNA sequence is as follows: TGTGCCAGCAGCTTTGGACTAGCGGGACCAGATACGCAGTATTTT. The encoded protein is CASSFGLAGPDTQYF. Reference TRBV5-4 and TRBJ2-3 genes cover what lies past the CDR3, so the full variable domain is ETGVTQSPTHLIKTRGQQVTLRCSSQSGHNTVSWYQQALGQGPQFIFQYYREEENGRGNFPPRFSGLQFPNYSSELNVNALELDDSALYLCASSFGLAGPDTQYFGPGTRLTVL.